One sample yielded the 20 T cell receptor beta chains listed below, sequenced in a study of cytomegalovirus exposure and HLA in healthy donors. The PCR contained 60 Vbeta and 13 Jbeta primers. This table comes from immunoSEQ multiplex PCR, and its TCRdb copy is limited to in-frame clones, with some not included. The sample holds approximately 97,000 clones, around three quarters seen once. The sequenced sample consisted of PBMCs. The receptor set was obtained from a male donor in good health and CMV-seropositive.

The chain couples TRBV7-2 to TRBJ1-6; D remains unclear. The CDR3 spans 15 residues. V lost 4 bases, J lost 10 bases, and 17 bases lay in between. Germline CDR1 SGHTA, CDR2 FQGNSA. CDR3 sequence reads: CASSSFSGLESPLHF. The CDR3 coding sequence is TGTGCCAGCAGCTCCTTCTCAGGCCTGGAATCACCCCTCCACTTT.

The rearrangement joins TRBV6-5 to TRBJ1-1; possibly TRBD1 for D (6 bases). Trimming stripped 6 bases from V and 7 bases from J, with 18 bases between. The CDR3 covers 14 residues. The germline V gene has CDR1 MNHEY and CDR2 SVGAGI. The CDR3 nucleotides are TGTGCCAGCAGCCCCCGCGGACAGTCCCTTGAAGCTTTCTTT. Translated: CASSPRGQSLEAFF.

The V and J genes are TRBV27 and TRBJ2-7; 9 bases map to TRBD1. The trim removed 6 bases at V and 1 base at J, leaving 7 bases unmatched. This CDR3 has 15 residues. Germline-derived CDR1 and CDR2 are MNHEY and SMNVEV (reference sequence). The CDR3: CASSTRTGESYEQYF. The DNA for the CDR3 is TGTGCCAGCAGCACTCGGACAGGGGAATCCTACGAGCAGTACTTC.

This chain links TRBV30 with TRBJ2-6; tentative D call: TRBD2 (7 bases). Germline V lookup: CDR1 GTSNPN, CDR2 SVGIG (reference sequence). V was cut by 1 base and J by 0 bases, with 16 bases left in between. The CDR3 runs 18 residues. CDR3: CAWSEGGGRRSGANVLTF. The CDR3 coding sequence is TGTGCCTGGAGTGAAGGGGGGGGGCGACGCTCTGGGGCCAACGTCCTGACTTTC.

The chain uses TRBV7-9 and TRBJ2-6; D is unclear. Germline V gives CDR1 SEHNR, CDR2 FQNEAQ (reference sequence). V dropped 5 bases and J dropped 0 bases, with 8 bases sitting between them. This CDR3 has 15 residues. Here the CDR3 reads CASSPTRSGANVLTF. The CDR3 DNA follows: TGTGCCAGCAGCCCGACACGCTCTGGGGCCAACGTCCTGACTTTC.

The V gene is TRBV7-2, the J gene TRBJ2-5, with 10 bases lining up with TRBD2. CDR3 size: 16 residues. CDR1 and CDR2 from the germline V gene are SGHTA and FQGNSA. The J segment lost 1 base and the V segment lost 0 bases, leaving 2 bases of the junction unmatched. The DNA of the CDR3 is TGTGCCAGCAGCTTAGCGTCTAGCGGGGGCCAAGAGACCCAGTACTTC. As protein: CASSLASSGGQETQYF.

CDR3 sequence: CASSLQKSTDTQYF. The CDR3 DNA reads as TGTGCCAGCAGTTTACAGAAAAGCACAGATACGCAGTATTTT. The gene calls are TRBV6-1 and TRBJ2-3; D unresolved. Trimming left V 5 bases short and J 0 bases short, with 9 bases between. The CDR3 runs 14 residues. The germline CDR1 and CDR2 sequences are MNHNS and SASEGT.

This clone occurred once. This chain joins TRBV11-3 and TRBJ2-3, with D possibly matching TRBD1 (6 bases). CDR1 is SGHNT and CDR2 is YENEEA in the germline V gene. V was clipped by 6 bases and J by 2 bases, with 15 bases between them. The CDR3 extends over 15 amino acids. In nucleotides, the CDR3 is TGTGCCAGCAGTCTAAACAGGGTCGACACAGATACGCAGTATTTT. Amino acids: CASSLNRVDTDTQYF.

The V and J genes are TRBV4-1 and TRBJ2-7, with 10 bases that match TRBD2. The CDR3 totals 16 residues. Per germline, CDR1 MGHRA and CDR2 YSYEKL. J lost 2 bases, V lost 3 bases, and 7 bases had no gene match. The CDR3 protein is CASSHSGLADTYEQYF. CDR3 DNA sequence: TGCGCCAGCAGCCATTCCGGACTAGCGGACACCTACGAGCAGTACTTC.

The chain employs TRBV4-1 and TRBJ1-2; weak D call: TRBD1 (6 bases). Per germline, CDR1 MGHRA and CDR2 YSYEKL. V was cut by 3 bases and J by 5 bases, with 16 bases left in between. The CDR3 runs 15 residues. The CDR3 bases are TGCGCCAGCAGCCAGTTGACAGGAGTAGGGTATGGCTACACCTTC. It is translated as CASSQLTGVGYGYTF.

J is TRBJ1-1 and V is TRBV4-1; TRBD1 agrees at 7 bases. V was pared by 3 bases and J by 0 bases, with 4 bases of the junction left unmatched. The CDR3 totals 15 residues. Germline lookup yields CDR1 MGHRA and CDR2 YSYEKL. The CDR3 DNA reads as TGCGCCAGCAGCCAGACAGGGAGCATGAACACTGAAGCTTTCTTT. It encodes CASSQTGSMNTEAFF.

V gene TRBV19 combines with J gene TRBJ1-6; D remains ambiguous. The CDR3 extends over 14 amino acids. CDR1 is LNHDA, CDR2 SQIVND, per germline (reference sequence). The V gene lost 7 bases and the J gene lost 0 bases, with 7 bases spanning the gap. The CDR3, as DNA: TGTGCCAGTACCGAGGGCTCCTATAATTCACCCCTCCACTTT. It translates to CASTEGSYNSPLHF.

The CDR3 DNA reads TGTGCCAGCAGGGGACAGGGGTTATACAATGAGCAGTTCTTC. This encodes CASRGQGLYNEQFF. The chain links TRBV6-5 to TRBJ2-1; TRBD1 matches at 10 bases. The CDR3 is 14 amino acids. The V gene end was trimmed by 6 bases and the J gene end by 4 bases; junction bases not matched to a gene: 3. The V gene's germline CDR1 is MNHEY and CDR2 SVGAGI.

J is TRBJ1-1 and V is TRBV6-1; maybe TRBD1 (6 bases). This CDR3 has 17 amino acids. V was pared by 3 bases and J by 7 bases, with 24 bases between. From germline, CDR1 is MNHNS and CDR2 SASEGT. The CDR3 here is CASSDRIRTAMNGEAFF. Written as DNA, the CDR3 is TGTGCCAGCAGTGATCGAATCCGGACAGCCATGAACGGTGAAGCTTTCTTT.

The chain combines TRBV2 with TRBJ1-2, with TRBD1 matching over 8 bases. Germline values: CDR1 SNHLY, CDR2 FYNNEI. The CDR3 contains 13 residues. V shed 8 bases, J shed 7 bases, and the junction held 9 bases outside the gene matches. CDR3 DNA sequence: TGTGCCAGCCGAGGACAGGGTAAGGCTGGCTACACCTTC. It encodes CASRGQGKAGYTF.

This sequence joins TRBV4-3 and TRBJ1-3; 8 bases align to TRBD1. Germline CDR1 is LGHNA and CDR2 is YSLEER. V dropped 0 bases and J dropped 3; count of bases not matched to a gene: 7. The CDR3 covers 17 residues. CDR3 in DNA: TGCGCCAGCAGCCAAGAACCTTCGGACAGGGTTGGAAACACCATATATTTT. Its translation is CASSQEPSDRVGNTIYF.

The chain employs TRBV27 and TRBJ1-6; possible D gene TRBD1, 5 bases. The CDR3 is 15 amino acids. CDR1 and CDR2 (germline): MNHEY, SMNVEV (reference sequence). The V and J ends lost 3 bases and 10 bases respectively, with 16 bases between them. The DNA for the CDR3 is TGTGCCAGCAGTTTCGCCCGACAGTCAAAATCACCCCTCCACTTT. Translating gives CASSFARQSKSPLHF.

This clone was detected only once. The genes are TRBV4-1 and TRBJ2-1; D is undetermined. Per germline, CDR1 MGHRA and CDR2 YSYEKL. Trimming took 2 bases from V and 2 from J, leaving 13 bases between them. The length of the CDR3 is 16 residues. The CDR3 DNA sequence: TGCGCCAGCAGCCAACACCGAGCTGAGGCCTACAATGAGCAGTTCTTC. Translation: CASSQHRAEAYNEQFF.

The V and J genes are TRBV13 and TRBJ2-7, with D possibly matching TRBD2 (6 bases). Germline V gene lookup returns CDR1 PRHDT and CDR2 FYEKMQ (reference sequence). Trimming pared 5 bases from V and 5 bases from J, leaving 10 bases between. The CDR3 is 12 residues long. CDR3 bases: TGTGCCAGCAGCGTCGGGGGTCACGAGCAGTACTTC. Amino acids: CASSVGGHEQYF.

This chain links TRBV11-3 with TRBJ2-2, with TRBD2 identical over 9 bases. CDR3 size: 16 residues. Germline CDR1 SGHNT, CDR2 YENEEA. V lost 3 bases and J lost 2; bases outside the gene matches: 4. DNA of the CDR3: TGTGCCAGCAGCTTCAGAGCGGGGGGCAACACCGGGGAGCTGTTTTTT. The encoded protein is CASSFRAGGNTGELFF.